The 17 T cell receptor beta chains presented below share a single source sample, sequenced in a study of Graves' ophthalmopathy and Graves' hyperthyroidism. TCR beta CDR3 amplification used RNA transcripts. A first-round RT-PCR used HTBI primers, followed by a second-round multiplex PCR. One entry per CDR3 protein results from TCRdb running MiXCR on the multiplex PCR reads. The top ten clones hold 11% of a sample with over a million distinct CDR3 sequences, 35% to 45% of them seen once. Sequencing used peripheral blood or thyroid tissue (not recorded which). These receptors all come from an adult man with Graves' hyperthyroidism.

On this clonotype: A much larger clonotype is one base distant, so this may be a read error. The conserved closing phenylalanine or tryptophan is absent in this CDR3, likely reflecting a read error. The chain employs TRBV15 and TRBJ1-1, with 8 bases identical to TRBD1. Germline V lookup: CDR1 LNHNV, CDR2 YYDKDF (reference sequence). V lost 3 bases, J lost 0 bases, and 9 bases stayed unmatched. The CDR3 length is 17 residues. CDR3: CATSRDRDRTLNTEAFL. Here the CDR3 DNA reads TGTGCCACCAGCAGGGACCGGGACAGGACTCTGAACACTGAAGCTTTCCTT.

In this sample, this clonotype turned up many times. The chain combines TRBV6-5 with TRBJ1-6; TRBD1 is a possible D gene (6 bases). V shed 2 bases and J shed 10 bases, with 6 bases lying between them. The CDR3 consists of 12 residues. Germline V lookup: CDR1 MNHEY, CDR2 SVGAGI. CDR3 in amino acids: CASSYRGSPLHF. CDR3 sequence (DNA): TGTGCCAGCAGTTACAGGGGGTCACCCCTCCACTTT.

This clonotype was seen only a few times. This chain links TRBV2 with TRBJ1-2, with D tentatively TRBD1 (6 bases). The CDR3 consists of 13 residues. Germline CDR1 and CDR2: SNHLY and FYNNEI. V dropped 6 bases and J dropped 4 bases, with 12 bases sitting between them. CDR3 nucleotide sequence: TGTGCCAGCAGGCGCGGGGGCACCTATGGCTACACCTTC. This encodes CASRRGGTYGYTF. Using reference TRBV2 and TRBJ1-2 for the parts outside the CDR3, the full variable domain is EPEVTQTPSHQVTQMGQEVILRCVPISNHLYFYWYRQILGQKVEFLVSFYNNEISEKSEIFDDQFSVERPDGSNFTLKIRSTKLEDSAMYFCASRRGGTYGYTFGSGTRLTVV.

This clonotype was seen ten or more times. The chain carries TRBV29-1 and TRBJ2-7, with a tentative D call TRBD1 (6 bases). CDR3 length: 12 residues. The V gene's germline CDR1 is SQVTM and CDR2 ANQGSEA. V shed 6 bases and J shed 5 bases, with 14 bases lying between them. CDR3 sequence: CSVGRGSHEQYF. Here the CDR3 DNA reads TGCAGCGTGGGCAGGGGTTCCCACGAGCAGTACTTC.

This clonotype was seen many times. The chain joins TRBV13 to TRBJ2-2; 12 positions match TRBD2. The CDR3 is 17 amino acids. Germline CDR1 PRHDT, CDR2 FYEKMQ (reference sequence). The V and J ends lost 4 bases and 3 bases, in that order; junction bases with no gene match: 6. CDR3: CASSSWTSGKDTGELFF. The CDR3 bases are TGTGCCAGCAGCTCTTGGACTAGCGGGAAGGACACCGGGGAGCTGTTTTTT.

J is TRBJ1-6 and V is TRBV9; 7 nucleotides agree with TRBD1. The CDR3 has 16 residues. With 4 bases clipped from V and 7 bases from J, the junction kept 11 bases outside the gene matches. From germline, CDR1 is SGDLS and CDR2 YYNGEE. Here the CDR3 DNA reads TGTGCCAGCAGCAAAGGACAGGACAGATTGAATTCACCCCTCCACTTT. This translates into CASSKGQDRLNSPLHF.

V is TRBV20-1 and J is TRBJ2-2; 8 nucleotides line up with TRBD1. The CDR3 has 15 amino acids. With 2 bases clipped from V and 3 bases from J, the junction kept 5 bases outside the gene matches. Per germline, CDR1 DFQATT and CDR2 SNEGSKA (reference sequence). The DNA for the CDR3 is TGCAGTGCTAGATACATGACAGGGGACACCGGGGAGCTGTTTTTT. Protein product: CSARYMTGDTGELFF.

This chain connects TRBV20-1 to TRBJ2-2, with D tentatively TRBD1 or TRBD2 (6 bases each). Germline assignment: CDR1 DFQATT and CDR2 SNEGSKA (reference sequence). The CDR3 length is 13 residues. V was pared by 1 base and J by 6 bases, with 9 bases between. As DNA, the CDR3 is TGCAGTGCTAGAGCCGGGGGCGCCGGGGAGCTGTTTTTT. Protein sequence: CSARAGGAGELFF.

This clonotype was counted a few times. J is TRBJ2-5 and V is TRBV12-3 or TRBV12-4; 8 bases are shared with TRBD2. The V gene end was trimmed by 5 bases and the J gene end by 5 bases; junction bases not matched to a gene: 7. The CDR3 runs to 14 residues. The CDR3 sequence: CASSPGTRSETQYF. CDR3 nucleotides: TGTGCCAGCAGTCCCGGGACTAGAAGTGAGACCCAGTACTTC.

This clonotype has a single count. V is TRBV2 and J is TRBJ2-2; TRBD1 aligns across 8 bases. The V gene's germline CDR1 is SNHLY and CDR2 FYNNEI. The CDR3 runs to 15 residues. V dropped 8 bases and J dropped 4; count of bases not matched to a gene: 9. The CDR3 sequence: CASSHKGQVTGELFF. In DNA, the CDR3 is TGTGCCAGCTCCCATAAGGGACAGGTCACCGGGGAGCTGTTTTTT. Complete variable domain (other parts from reference TRBV2 and TRBJ2-2): EPEVTQTPSHQVTQMGQEVILRCVPISNHLYFYWYRQILGQKVEFLVSFYNNEISEKSEIFDDQFSVERPDGSNFTLKIRSTKLEDSAMYFCASSHKGQVTGELFFGEGSRLTVL.

This clonotype has a single count. V and J are TRBV15 and TRBJ2-7; D call uncertain. The CDR3 has 14 residues. The V gene lost 1 base and the J gene lost 6 bases, with 13 bases spanning the gap. Germline loops: CDR1 LNHNV, CDR2 YYDKDF (reference sequence). The CDR3 nucleotides are TGTGCCACCAGCAGAGTTAGGAAGTTGCGCGAGCAGTACTTC. Amino acid sequence: CATSRVRKLREQYF.

In DNA, the CDR3 is TGTGCCACCAGCAGCGACTCCGGGACAGGGGCCTACGAGCAGTACTTC. This translates into CATSSDSGTGAYEQYF. The rearrangement joins TRBV15 to TRBJ2-7; the match to TRBD1 covers 10 bases. The CDR3 spans 16 residues. The V gene end was trimmed by 3 bases and the J gene end by 2 bases; junction bases not matched to a gene: 7. From germline, CDR1 is LNHNV and CDR2 YYDKDF (reference sequence).

Turning to this clonotype: This clone may be a read error of a much larger clone one base away. This chain links TRBV5-1 with TRBJ2-7; either TRBD1 or TRBD2 may supply D (5 bases each). The CDR3 runs 14 residues. CDR1 is SGHRS, CDR2 YFSETQ, per germline. The CDR3 is CASSSGRGPYEQCF. In DNA, the CDR3 is TGCGCCAGCAGCTCCGGACGGGGCCCCTACGAGCAGTGCTTC.

A remark on this clonotype: Since a much larger clone is just one base distant, this may be a read error. V gene TRBV5-4 combines with J gene TRBJ1-2; D perhaps matches TRBD1 (5 bases). The germline V gene encodes CDR1 SGHNT and CDR2 YYREEE (reference sequence). V lost 1 base, J lost 8 bases, and 15 bases lay in between. The CDR3 is 14 residues long. This CDR3 reads CASSLSQGVGGYTF. The DNA of the CDR3 is TGTGCCAGCAGCTTGTCTCAGGGCGTAGGAGGCTACACCTTC.

This clonotype was picked up many times. The chain employs TRBV7-9 and TRBJ1-1; possibly TRBD1 for D (6 bases). V was clipped by 5 bases and J by 1 base, with 14 bases between them. CDR1 is SEHNR and CDR2 is FQNEAQ in the germline V gene (reference sequence). This CDR3 is built from 15 residues. The CDR3 is CASSQALDRNTEAFF. CDR3 DNA: TGTGCCAGCAGCCAAGCCCTGGACAGGAACACTGAAGCTTTCTTT.

In this sample, this clonotype turned up many times. The CDR3 loop reads CASSLVADRYATNEKLFF. CDR3 nucleotide sequence: TGTGCCAGCAGCTTAGTAGCGGACAGATATGCAACTAATGAAAAACTGTTTTTT. The chain uses TRBV7-6 and TRBJ1-4, with a tentative D call TRBD1 (6 bases). The CDR3 contains 18 residues. Trimming pared 1 base from V and 0 bases from J, leaving 15 bases between. Germline CDR1 reads SGHVS; CDR2 reads FNYEAQ.

V and J are TRBV6-6 and TRBJ1-2, with D uncertain. Germline V CDR1 and CDR2: MNHNY, SVGAGI (reference sequence). Trimming removed 2 bases from V and 7 bases from J, with 8 bases in between. The CDR3 is made up of 12 amino acids. CDR3 sequence: CASSYRPPGYTF. The CDR3 DNA reads TGTGCCAGCAGTTACCGGCCTCCTGGCTACACCTTC.